This record covers a single T cell receptor (beta chain). Reverse transcribing all isolated RNA meant expressed TCRB transcripts were sequenced. The assay was immunoSEQ multiplex PCR, and TCRdb's table has in-frame clones only and misses some. The data contain under 200,000 clones, 7% to 10% of them singletons. This sample is part of a study of beta chain features in type 1 diabetes. The wider study: Patients looked much like healthy donors when it came to age, gender and cell yields.

Germline V gene lookup returns CDR1 SGDLS and CDR2 YYNGEE. The CDR3 is 15 residues long. With 3 bases clipped from V and 7 bases from J, the junction kept 7 bases outside the gene matches. This chain joins TRBV9 and TRBJ2-2; 9 bases are a match to TRBD1. Sequenced sample: central memory CD4+ T cells from blood. The receptor was isolated from a woman between 18 and 30 years old in good health. The CDR3 here is CASSDDRGVGGELFF. DNA of the CDR3: TGTGCCAGCAGCGACGACAGGGGGGTAGGCGGGGAGCTGTTTTTT.